Here is one T cell receptor (beta chain) with its context. As yet, its antigen is unknown. The sample is drawn from a study of T cells in Graves' hyperthyroidism and ophthalmopathy. Points from the study as a whole: Ophthalmopathy was distinguished from stable hyperthyroidism by 13 V-J signatures.

Researchers amplified the TCR beta CDR3 regions from RNA transcripts. The TCR CDR3 first-round RT-PCR relied on the HTBI primer set. Using its own MiXCR run on the multiplex PCR reads, TCRdb lists one record per CDR3 protein. The repertoire has hundreds of thousands of distinct CDR3 sequences, roughly a third of them found once; the top ten carry roughly 30%. Sequencing was done on a sample of blood. This clonotype was sampled from a woman aged 35 to 49 with Graves' hyperthyroidism.

CDR3 in amino acids: CASTSHQGESTGELFF. CDR3 nucleotide sequence: TGTGCCAGTACCTCTCACCAGGGTGAGAGCACCGGGGAGCTGTTTTTT. This chain links TRBV7-9 with TRBJ2-2; tentatively, D is TRBD1 (5 bases). The V and J ends lost 9 bases and 4 bases respectively, with 21 bases between them. Germline CDR1 is SEHNR and CDR2 is FQNEAQ (reference sequence). The CDR3 sequence is 16 residues long.